A selection of T cell receptor beta chains follows, all from one sample in a study of OX40 agonist ivuxolimab in advanced cancers. The method was immunoSEQ multiplex PCR; TCRdb's version includes in-frame clones alone and lacks a portion of them. The sample holds roughly 100,000 clones, less than 95% seen once. The sequencing used CD4+ or CD8+ T cells sorted from blood, collected in a trial of the OX40 agonist ivuxolimab. The receptors were gathered from an adult with an advanced solid tumor such as melanoma, head and neck, liver or kidney cancer. Each CDR3 is given with its conserved first and last residue. Each record gives: D gene, J gene, clone size, V gene, CDR3 protein, CDR3 DNA. The D gene is left open where the match is weak. Only part of the rows carry a size: once, few, many, or a class if the clone is expanded.

d_call: TRBD1
j_call: TRBJ1-1
clone_size: .
v_call: TRBV28
cdr3_aa: CASRNPTGASFTAFF
cdr3_nt: TGTGCCAGCAGAAATCCGACAGGGGCATCGTTTACGGCTTTCTTT

d_call: .
j_call: TRBJ2-7
clone_size: .
v_call: TRBV11-1
cdr3_aa: CASSLAYEQYF
cdr3_nt: TGTGCCAGCAGCTTAGCCTACGAGCAGTACTTC

d_call: TRBD1
j_call: TRBJ2-7
clone_size: .
v_call: TRBV7-9
cdr3_aa: CASSSGTGINYEQYF
cdr3_nt: TGTGCCAGCAGCTCCGGGACAGGGATTAATTACGAGCAGTACTTC

d_call: .
j_call: TRBJ2-7
clone_size: .
v_call: TRBV23-1
cdr3_aa: CASSLNRDISYEQYF
cdr3_nt: TGCGCCAGCAGTCTAAACCGGGACATCTCCTACGAGCAGTACTTC

d_call: TRBD1
j_call: TRBJ1-3
clone_size: .
v_call: TRBV6-5
cdr3_aa: CASSPRGVSGNTIYF
cdr3_nt: TGTGCCAGCAGCCCCAGGGGGGTTTCTGGAAACACCATATATTTT

d_call: TRBD1
j_call: TRBJ1-2
clone_size: .
v_call: TRBV5-1
cdr3_aa: CASSTGQGESYGYTF
cdr3_nt: TGCGCCAGCAGCACCGGACAGGGTGAGAGCTATGGCTACACCTTC

d_call: .
j_call: TRBJ1-6
clone_size: .
v_call: TRBV27
cdr3_aa: CASSLGTFLNSPLHF
cdr3_nt: TGTGCCAGCAGTCTAGGGACCTTTCTTAATTCACCCCTCCACTTT

d_call: .
j_call: TRBJ2-2
clone_size: .
v_call: TRBV2
cdr3_aa: CASMVGANTGELFF
cdr3_nt: TGTGCCAGCATGGTGGGCGCGAACACCGGGGAGCTGTTTTTT

d_call: .
j_call: TRBJ1-6
clone_size: .
v_call: TRBV10-3
cdr3_aa: CASGGGLHNSPLHF
cdr3_nt: TGTGCCTCCGGGGGGGGGTTGCATAATTCACCCCTCCACTTT

d_call: .
j_call: TRBJ1-5
clone_size: once
v_call: TRBV28
cdr3_aa: CASKINNQPQHF
cdr3_nt: TGTGCCAGCAAAATAAACAATCAGCCCCAGCATTTT

d_call: TRBD2
j_call: TRBJ2-7
clone_size: .
v_call: TRBV7-6
cdr3_aa: CASRGEGGREQYF
cdr3_nt: TGTGCCAGCAGAGGGGAGGGCGGGCGCGAGCAGTACTTC

d_call: .
j_call: TRBJ2-2
clone_size: .
v_call: TRBV7-2
cdr3_aa: CASSTRVANTGELFF
cdr3_nt: TGTGCCAGCAGCACTCGAGTAGCGAACACCGGGGAGCTGTTTTTT

d_call: .
j_call: TRBJ2-7
clone_size: .
v_call: TRBV6-1
cdr3_aa: CASTLGYEQYF
cdr3_nt: TGTGCCAGCACCTTAGGCTACGAGCAGTACTTC

d_call: TRBD1
j_call: TRBJ1-1
clone_size: .
v_call: TRBV11-1
cdr3_aa: CASSLTGGINTEAFF
cdr3_nt: TGTGCCAGCAGTCTGACAGGGGGAATTAACACTGAAGCTTTCTTT

d_call: .
j_call: TRBJ2-5
clone_size: .
v_call: TRBV23-1
cdr3_aa: CASSQSGVIMQETQYF
cdr3_nt: TGCGCCAGCAGTCAATCGGGGGTCATTATGCAAGAGACCCAGTACTTC

d_call: .
j_call: TRBJ2-7
clone_size: .
v_call: TRBV7-8
cdr3_aa: CASLPYPGTYEQYF
cdr3_nt: TGTGCCAGCCTCCCTTATCCGGGAACCTACGAGCAGTACTTC

d_call: TRBD1
j_call: TRBJ1-1
clone_size: .
v_call: TRBV6-1
cdr3_aa: CASSRDSRGTEAFF
cdr3_nt: TGTGCCAGCAGCCGGGACAGCCGGGGCACTGAAGCTTTCTTT

d_call: TRBD1
j_call: TRBJ1-5
clone_size: .
v_call: TRBV6-5
cdr3_aa: CASSRDRLSNQPQHF
cdr3_nt: TGTGCCAGCAGCAGGGACAGACTAAGCAATCAGCCCCAGCATTTT

d_call: .
j_call: TRBJ1-4
clone_size: .
v_call: TRBV30
cdr3_aa: CAWRWGPGNEKLFF
cdr3_nt: TGTGCCTGGAGATGGGGGCCTGGAAATGAAAAACTGTTTTTT

d_call: TRBD2
j_call: TRBJ2-1
clone_size: .
v_call: TRBV7-9
cdr3_aa: CASSPKLGTSGGYNEQFF
cdr3_nt: TGTGCCAGCAGTCCAAAGTTGGGGACTAGCGGGGGCTACAATGAGCAGTTCTTC

d_call: .
j_call: TRBJ1-5
clone_size: .
v_call: TRBV19
cdr3_aa: CASRVSVGEGMGNQPQHF
cdr3_nt: TGTGCCAGTAGAGTATCGGTGGGAGAGGGGATGGGGAATCAGCCCCAGCATTTT

d_call: .
j_call: TRBJ1-1
clone_size: .
v_call: TRBV5-1
cdr3_aa: CASSLEQGRRTEAFF
cdr3_nt: TGCGCCAGCAGCTTGGAGCAGGGAAGGAGGACTGAAGCTTTCTTT

d_call: .
j_call: TRBJ1-1
clone_size: .
v_call: TRBV5-5
cdr3_aa: CASSLPGVATEAFF
cdr3_nt: TGTGCCAGCAGCCTCCCAGGGGTAGCGACTGAAGCTTTCTTT

d_call: TRBD2
j_call: TRBJ2-7
clone_size: .
v_call: TRBV28
cdr3_aa: CASNSGGVSYEQYF
cdr3_nt: TGTGCCAGCAATTCGGGGGGGGTTTCCTACGAGCAGTACTTC

d_call: TRBD2
j_call: TRBJ2-2
clone_size: once
v_call: TRBV30
cdr3_aa: CAWNSGGAFTGELFF
cdr3_nt: TGTGCCTGGAATTCCGGGGGGGCCTTCACCGGGGAGCTGTTTTTT

d_call: .
j_call: TRBJ1-2
clone_size: .
v_call: TRBV27
cdr3_aa: CASSITVNYGYTF
cdr3_nt: TGTGCCAGCAGTATTACAGTTAACTATGGCTACACCTTC

d_call: .
j_call: TRBJ2-5
clone_size: once
v_call: TRBV9
cdr3_aa: CASSQFNGETQYF
cdr3_nt: TGTGCCAGCAGCCAATTTAACGGAGAGACCCAGTACTTC

d_call: .
j_call: TRBJ1-4
clone_size: .
v_call: TRBV5-6
cdr3_aa: CASSSTQGPNEKLFF
cdr3_nt: TGTGCCAGCAGCTCGACTCAGGGACCTAATGAAAAACTGTTTTTT

d_call: TRBD1
j_call: TRBJ1-1
clone_size: .
v_call: TRBV9
cdr3_aa: CASSVGQAMNTEAFF
cdr3_nt: TGTGCCAGCAGCGTTGGACAGGCAATGAACACTGAAGCTTTCTTT

d_call: .
j_call: TRBJ2-5
clone_size: .
v_call: TRBV28
cdr3_aa: CASSLIRETQYF
cdr3_nt: TGTGCCAGCAGCCTCATTCGGGAGACCCAGTACTTC

d_call: TRBD1
j_call: TRBJ1-6
clone_size: .
v_call: TRBV5-6
cdr3_aa: CASSWGGQGDSPLHF
cdr3_nt: TGTGCCAGCAGCTGGGGGGGACAGGGGGATTCACCCCTCCACTTT

d_call: .
j_call: TRBJ1-1
clone_size: .
v_call: TRBV5-1
cdr3_aa: CASSFAGVLSTEAFF
cdr3_nt: TGCGCCAGCAGCTTTGCAGGGGTCTTGAGCACTGAAGCTTTCTTT

d_call: .
j_call: TRBJ2-7
clone_size: .
v_call: TRBV28
cdr3_aa: CASRLGRMGSYEQYF
cdr3_nt: TGTGCCAGCAGGTTAGGGCGGATGGGGTCCTACGAGCAGTACTTC

d_call: .
j_call: TRBJ1-6
clone_size: .
v_call: TRBV6-6
cdr3_aa: CASSYLGGNSPLHF
cdr3_nt: TGTGCCAGCAGTTATTTGGGTGGTAATTCACCCCTCCACTTT

d_call: .
j_call: TRBJ1-2
clone_size: .
v_call: TRBV5-1
cdr3_aa: CASSGGTRKGGYTF
cdr3_nt: TGCGCCAGCAGCGGTGGGACACGAAAGGGAGGCTACACCTTC

d_call: .
j_call: TRBJ2-3
clone_size: .
v_call: TRBV6-5
cdr3_aa: CASSQSLDTQYF
cdr3_nt: TGTGCCAGCAGCCAATCCCTGGATACGCAGTATTTT

d_call: TRBD1
j_call: TRBJ1-1
clone_size: .
v_call: TRBV2
cdr3_aa: CASRGQGGTEAFF
cdr3_nt: TGTGCCAGCAGAGGACAGGGAGGGACTGAAGCTTTCTTT

d_call: .
j_call: TRBJ1-6
clone_size: .
v_call: TRBV4-1
cdr3_aa: CASSRGNSYNSPLHF
cdr3_nt: TGCGCCAGCAGCAGGGGGAACTCCTATAATTCACCCCTCCACTTT

d_call: .
j_call: TRBJ2-6
clone_size: .
v_call: TRBV7-2
cdr3_aa: CASAWQSTVLTF
cdr3_nt: TGTGCCAGCGCCTGGCAGTCCACAGTCCTGACTTTC

d_call: TRBD1
j_call: TRBJ1-2
clone_size: .
v_call: TRBV7-2
cdr3_aa: CASSHQTGTGGYGYTF
cdr3_nt: TGTGCCAGCAGCCATCAAACTGGGACAGGGGGCTATGGCTACACCTTC

d_call: .
j_call: TRBJ1-1
clone_size: .
v_call: TRBV5-1
cdr3_aa: CASSLQGTTEAFF
cdr3_nt: TGCGCCAGCAGCTTGCAGGGGACCACTGAAGCTTTCTTT

d_call: .
j_call: TRBJ2-2
clone_size: once
v_call: TRBV2
cdr3_aa: CASRQTGSNGELFF
cdr3_nt: TGTGCCAGCAGGCAGACTGGGTCGAACGGGGAGCTGTTTTTT

d_call: .
j_call: TRBJ2-2
clone_size: once
v_call: TRBV30
cdr3_aa: CAWSVPAGLPNTGELFF
cdr3_nt: TGTGCCTGGAGTGTACCTGCTGGGCTCCCGAACACCGGGGAGCTGTTTTTT

d_call: .
j_call: TRBJ2-5
clone_size: .
v_call: TRBV2
cdr3_aa: CASLRLTQYF
cdr3_nt: TGTGCCAGCCTTCGACTGACCCAGTACTTC

d_call: TRBD1
j_call: TRBJ1-1
clone_size: .
v_call: TRBV30
cdr3_aa: CAWSRQGNTEAFF
cdr3_nt: TGTGCCTGGAGCAGACAGGGGAACACTGAAGCTTTCTTT

d_call: .
j_call: TRBJ1-1
clone_size: few
v_call: TRBV7-8
cdr3_aa: CASSLVEGKAFF
cdr3_nt: TGTGCCAGCAGCTTAGTAGAGGGAAAGGCTTTCTTT

d_call: .
j_call: TRBJ1-1
clone_size: .
v_call: TRBV30
cdr3_aa: CAWSAKQGIVTEAFF
cdr3_nt: TGTGCCTGGAGTGCTAAGCAGGGTATAGTCACTGAAGCTTTCTTT

d_call: TRBD1
j_call: TRBJ1-2
clone_size: .
v_call: TRBV6-5
cdr3_aa: CASSYSIGTGWLDTF
cdr3_nt: TGTGCCAGCAGTTACTCCATCGGGACAGGGTGGTTAGACACCTTC

d_call: .
j_call: TRBJ1-2
clone_size: .
v_call: TRBV2
cdr3_aa: CASDQALGYGYTF
cdr3_nt: TGTGCCAGTGATCAAGCTTTGGGCTATGGCTACACCTTC

d_call: TRBD2
j_call: TRBJ2-5
clone_size: .
v_call: TRBV7-8
cdr3_aa: CASSLRRGARETQYF
cdr3_nt: TGTGCCAGCAGCTTAAGGCGGGGGGCGCGGGAGACCCAGTACTTC

d_call: .
j_call: TRBJ1-3
clone_size: .
v_call: TRBV2
cdr3_aa: CASSAGRIISGNTIYF
cdr3_nt: TGTGCCAGCAGCGCGGGACGGATCATCTCTGGAAACACCATATATTTT

d_call: TRBD1
j_call: TRBJ2-7
clone_size: .
v_call: TRBV7-9
cdr3_aa: CASSFGQATYTEQYF
cdr3_nt: TGTGCCAGCAGCTTCGGACAGGCAACCTACACCGAGCAGTACTTC

d_call: TRBD1
j_call: TRBJ2-5
clone_size: .
v_call: TRBV10-1
cdr3_aa: CASSTSRGGRETQYF
cdr3_nt: TGCGCCAGCAGTACTTCCCGAGGGGGCCGGGAGACCCAGTACTTC

d_call: .
j_call: TRBJ2-7
clone_size: .
v_call: TRBV28
cdr3_aa: CASSLGRVPYEQYF
cdr3_nt: TGTGCCAGCAGTTTGGGGCGGGTGCCCTACGAGCAGTACTTC

d_call: .
j_call: TRBJ2-7
clone_size: .
v_call: TRBV6-1
cdr3_aa: CASGWTAYEQYF
cdr3_nt: TGTGCCAGCGGATGGACAGCTTACGAGCAGTACTTC

d_call: TRBD2
j_call: TRBJ2-5
clone_size: .
v_call: TRBV4-1
cdr3_aa: CASSQPTVRGAQETQYF
cdr3_nt: TGCGCCAGCAGCCAGCCCACGGTGCGGGGGGCCCAAGAGACCCAGTACTTC

d_call: TRBD1
j_call: TRBJ1-1
clone_size: .
v_call: TRBV29-1
cdr3_aa: CSGGTGDTEAFF
cdr3_nt: TGCAGCGGAGGGACAGGGGACACTGAAGCTTTCTTT

d_call: .
j_call: TRBJ1-2
clone_size: .
v_call: TRBV5-6
cdr3_aa: CASSPASGYGYTF
cdr3_nt: TGTGCCAGCAGCCCCGCCTCGGGCTATGGCTACACCTTC

d_call: .
j_call: TRBJ1-5
clone_size: .
v_call: TRBV7-2
cdr3_aa: CASSQQENQPQHF
cdr3_nt: TGTGCCAGCAGTCAACAGGAGAATCAGCCCCAGCATTTT

d_call: .
j_call: TRBJ1-1
clone_size: .
v_call: TRBV11-2
cdr3_aa: CASSLLRGRETAEAFF
cdr3_nt: TGTGCCAGCAGCTTATTACGTGGCAGGGAGACTGCTGAAGCTTTCTTT